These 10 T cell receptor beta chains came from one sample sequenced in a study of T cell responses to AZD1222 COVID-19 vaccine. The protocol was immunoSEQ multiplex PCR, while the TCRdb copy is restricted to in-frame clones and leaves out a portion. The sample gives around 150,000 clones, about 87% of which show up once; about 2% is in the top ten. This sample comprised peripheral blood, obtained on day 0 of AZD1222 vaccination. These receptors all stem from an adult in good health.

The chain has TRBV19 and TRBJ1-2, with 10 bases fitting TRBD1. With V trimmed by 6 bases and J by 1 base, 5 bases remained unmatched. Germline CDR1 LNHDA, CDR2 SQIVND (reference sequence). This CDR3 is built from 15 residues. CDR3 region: CASSRQGASNYGYTF. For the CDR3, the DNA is TGTGCCAGTAGCCGACAGGGGGCTAGTAACTATGGCTACACCTTC.

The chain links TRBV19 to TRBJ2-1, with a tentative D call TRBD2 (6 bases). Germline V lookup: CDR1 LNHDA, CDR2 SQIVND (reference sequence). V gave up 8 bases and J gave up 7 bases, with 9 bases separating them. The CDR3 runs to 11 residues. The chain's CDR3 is CASVRGNEQFF. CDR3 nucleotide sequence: TGTGCCAGTGTCCGGGGGAATGAGCAGTTCTTC.

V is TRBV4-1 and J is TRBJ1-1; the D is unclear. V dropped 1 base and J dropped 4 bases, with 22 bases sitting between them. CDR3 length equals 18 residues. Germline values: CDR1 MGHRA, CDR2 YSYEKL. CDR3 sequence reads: CASSQAGLTGGTITEAFF. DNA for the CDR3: TGCGCCAGCAGCCAAGCCGGACTCACGGGCGGTACGATCACTGAAGCTTTCTTT.

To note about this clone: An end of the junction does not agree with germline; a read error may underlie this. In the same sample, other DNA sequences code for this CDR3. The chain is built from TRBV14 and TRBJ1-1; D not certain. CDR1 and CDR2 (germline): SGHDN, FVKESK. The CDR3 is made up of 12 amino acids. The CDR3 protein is CASSLTLGEAFF. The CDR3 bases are TGCGCCAGCAGCCTGACGTTGGGTGAAGCTTTCTTT.

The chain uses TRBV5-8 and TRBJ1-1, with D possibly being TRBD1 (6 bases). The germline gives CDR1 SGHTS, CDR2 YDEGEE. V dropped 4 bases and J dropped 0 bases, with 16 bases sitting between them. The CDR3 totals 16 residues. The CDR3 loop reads CASSLLTGILNTEAFF. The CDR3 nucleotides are TGTGCCAGCAGCCTACTTACAGGGATCTTGAACACTGAAGCTTTCTTT.

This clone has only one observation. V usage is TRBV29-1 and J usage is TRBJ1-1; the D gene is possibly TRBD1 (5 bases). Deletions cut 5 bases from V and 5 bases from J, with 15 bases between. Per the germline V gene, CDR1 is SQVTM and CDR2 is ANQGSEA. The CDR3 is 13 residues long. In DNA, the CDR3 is TGCAGCGTTTACGCCGGGGGTGGAACTGAAGCTTTCTTT. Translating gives CSVYAGGGTEAFF.

The chain's CDR3 is CASSRLGSSNEQFF. The CDR3 DNA reads as TGTGCCAGCAGTCGACTAGGTTCGTCCAATGAGCAGTTCTTC. The chain employs TRBV6-2 or TRBV6-3 and TRBJ2-1; D possibly corresponds to TRBD2 (6 bases). This CDR3 comprises 14 residues. From germline, CDR1 is MNHEY and CDR2 SVGEGT. V was trimmed by 5 bases and J by 6 bases, leaving 14 bases between them.

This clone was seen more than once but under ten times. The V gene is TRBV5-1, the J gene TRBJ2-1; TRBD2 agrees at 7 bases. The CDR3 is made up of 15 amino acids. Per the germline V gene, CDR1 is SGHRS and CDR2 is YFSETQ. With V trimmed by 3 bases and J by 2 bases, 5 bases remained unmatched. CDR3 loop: CASSSGTNPYNEQFF. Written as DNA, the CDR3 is TGCGCCAGCAGCTCGGGGACTAACCCCTACAATGAGCAGTTCTTC.

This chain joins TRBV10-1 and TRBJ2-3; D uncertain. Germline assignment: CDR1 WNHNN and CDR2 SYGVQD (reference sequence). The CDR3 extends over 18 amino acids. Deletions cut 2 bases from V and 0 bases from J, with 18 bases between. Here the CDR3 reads CASSEDKFRALSTDTQYF. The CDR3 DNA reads TGCGCCAGCAGTGAGGATAAGTTTCGGGCGCTAAGCACAGATACGCAGTATTTT.

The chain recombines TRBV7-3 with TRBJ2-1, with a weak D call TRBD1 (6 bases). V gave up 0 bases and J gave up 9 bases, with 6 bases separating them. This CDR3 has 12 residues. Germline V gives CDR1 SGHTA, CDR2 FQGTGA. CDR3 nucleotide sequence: TGTGCCAGCAGCTTAACACAGGGTGAGCAGTTCTTC. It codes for CASSLTQGEQFF.